The 30 T cell receptor beta chains presented below share a single source sample, sequenced in a study of blood T cell repertoires in COVID-19. Sequencing was performed with immunoSEQ multiplex PCR; in TCRdb, only in-frame clones are kept and a portion is missing. In the table there are 150,000 to 200,000 clones, about nine tenths of which are singletons. Sequencing was performed on PBMCs or T cells enriched from blood (not recorded which). The source is a woman in her twenties or thirties who had recovered from COVID-19.

This chain connects TRBV7-2 to TRBJ1-1, with TRBD1 identical over 8 bases. The CDR3 has 15 residues. Germline V gene lookup returns CDR1 SGHTA and CDR2 FQGNSA. The J segment lost 1 base and the V segment lost 1 base, leaving 2 bases of the junction unmatched. The CDR3 DNA reads as TGTGCCAGCAGCTTAGGGACAGGGACGAACACTGAAGCTTTCTTT. Translation: CASSLGTGTNTEAFF.

V is TRBV5-1 and J is TRBJ2-7; weak D call: TRBD2 (6 bases). V shed 5 bases and J shed 3 bases, with 15 bases lying between them. The germline gives CDR1 SGHRS, CDR2 YFSETQ. The CDR3 runs 14 residues. The CDR3, as DNA: TGCGCCAGCAGAATAGCGGAATTGAACTACGAGCAGTACTTC. Protein sequence: CASRIAELNYEQYF.

The chain has TRBV12-5 and TRBJ2-1; D gene unclear. The V end was cut by 2 bases, the J end by 4 bases, with 3 bases between. The germline V gene encodes CDR1 LGHNT and CDR2 FRNRAP. The CDR3 loop spans 12 amino acids. The CDR3 is CASGLIYNEQFF. DNA for the CDR3: TGTGCTAGTGGTTTGATATACAATGAGCAGTTCTTC.

This chain links TRBV5-6 with TRBJ2-5, with D unresolved. From germline, CDR1 is SGHDT and CDR2 YYEEEE. Trimming removed 1 base at V and 5 bases at J, with 3 bases between. The CDR3 runs 11 residues. The CDR3 coding sequence is TGTGCCAGCAGCTTGTCGGAGACCCAGTACTTC. It specifies CASSLSETQYF.

The chain's CDR3 is CASSQDLLRGGSYNEQFF. CDR3 nucleotides: TGCGCCAGCAGCCAAGATCTACTGCGGGGGGGATCCTACAATGAGCAGTTCTTC. The chain has TRBV4-3 and TRBJ2-1; TRBD2 aligns across 9 bases. Germline V lookup: CDR1 LGHNA, CDR2 YSLEER. CDR3 length: 18 residues. V shed 0 bases, J shed 1 base, and the junction held 7 bases outside the gene matches.

V and J are TRBV3-1 (or the pseudogene TRBV3-2) and TRBJ2-2; a possible D gene is TRBD2 (5 bases). The germline V and J ends were trimmed by 2 bases and 0 bases, with 7 bases remaining between them. This CDR3 has 15 amino acids. Germline CDR1 is LGHDT and CDR2 is YNNKEL (reference sequence). The CDR3 spells CASSQLDSNTGELFF. In DNA form, the CDR3 reads TGTGCCAGCAGCCAATTGGACTCGAACACCGGGGAGCTGTTTTTT.

In its sample, this clone was seen a few times. The chain has TRBV7-3 and TRBJ1-6; perhaps TRBD1 as D (6 bases). The CDR3 is 13 residues long. V dropped 5 bases and J dropped 6 bases, with 8 bases sitting between them. Germline loops: CDR1 SGHTA, CDR2 FQGTGA. In nucleotides, the CDR3 is TGTGCCAGCAGCGTGGACAGTAATTCACCCCTCCACTTT. It translates to CASSVDSNSPLHF.

The table lists this clone with a count of one. V is TRBV14 and J is TRBJ1-2; perhaps TRBD1 as D (5 bases). The length of the CDR3 is 14 residues. The germline V and J ends were trimmed by 5 bases and 4 bases, with 14 bases remaining between them. Germline CDR1 SGHDN, CDR2 FVKESK. As DNA, the CDR3 is TGTGCCAGCAGCGCTCAGGGTATAGGCTATGGCTACACCTTC. This sequence encodes CASSAQGIGYGYTF. The full variable domain, with the rest looked up from reference TRBV14 and TRBJ1-2, is EAGVTQFPSHSVIEKGQTVTLRCDPISGHDNLYWYRRVMGKEIKFLLHFVKESKQDESGMPNNRFLAERTGGTYSTLKVQPAELEDSGVYFCASSAQGIGYGYTFGSGTRLTVV.

The CDR3 sequence is CASSRGGADPRWEWQYF. CDR3 DNA sequence: TGCGCCAGCAGCAGGGGGGGGGCCGACCCCAGGTGGGAATGGCAGTACTTC. This chain connects TRBV5-1 to TRBJ2-7, with TRBD2 as a possible D gene (7 bases). V dropped 4 bases and J dropped 9 bases, with 29 bases sitting between them. This CDR3 is 17 amino acids long. Germline V gene sequence: CDR1 SGHRS, CDR2 YFSETQ.

The V and J genes are TRBV14 and TRBJ2-7; D is undetermined. V lost 6 bases and J lost 0, with 9 bases in between. Germline V gives CDR1 SGHDN, CDR2 FVKESK. The CDR3 is 13 residues long. CDR3 residues: CASSNQNSYEQYF. The CDR3 DNA sequence: TGTGCCAGCAGTAATCAGAACTCCTACGAGCAGTACTTC.

The genes are TRBV7-8 and TRBJ1-5; 9 positions agree with TRBD1. The V gene's germline CDR1 is SGHVS and CDR2 FQNEAQ. This CDR3 is built from 15 residues. The V segment lost 7 bases and the J segment 7 bases; nucleotides outside the gene matches: 11. CDR3 in amino acids: CASTPGQGGRQPQHF. For the CDR3, the DNA is TGTGCCAGCACGCCGGGACAGGGAGGGCGACAGCCCCAGCATTTT.

The chain links TRBV7-9 to TRBJ2-1, with TRBD2 matching over 10 bases. Trimming removed 6 bases from V and 4 bases from J; junction bases left unmatched: 6. The CDR3 sequence is 15 residues long. CDR1 SEHNR and CDR2 FQNEAQ come from the germline V gene (reference sequence). CDR3 in DNA: TGTGCCAGCAGAGCTACTAGCGGGATTTACAATGAGCAGTTCTTC. Amino acids: CASRATSGIYNEQFF.

The chain links TRBV29-1 to TRBJ1-2, with 9 bases identical to TRBD1. Germline CDR1 SQVTM, CDR2 ANQGSEA. This CDR3 has 14 amino acids. V shed 1 base, J shed 5 bases, and the junction held 5 bases outside the gene matches. CDR3 in amino acids: CSVEGTGTGYGYTF. CDR3 DNA sequence: TGCAGCGTTGAAGGGACCGGGACAGGGTATGGCTACACCTTC.

The V call is TRBV29-1, the J call TRBJ1-2, with TRBD1 matching 8 bases. Germline V lookup: CDR1 SQVTM, CDR2 ANQGSEA. With 6 bases clipped from V and 5 bases from J, the junction kept 5 bases outside the gene matches. The CDR3 extends over 12 amino acids. CDR3 DNA sequence: TGCAGCGTAATGGACAGGGATTATGGCTACACCTTC. Amino acid sequence: CSVMDRDYGYTF.

Worth noting for this clone: Different DNA sequences within this sample yield the same CDR3. V usage is TRBV5-1 and J usage is TRBJ1-1, with D uncertain. Between the trimmed V and J ends, which lost 5 bases and 2 bases, there was a span of 10 bases. Germline V gives CDR1 SGHRS, CDR2 YFSETQ. CDR3 length equals 13 residues. The CDR3, as DNA: TGCGCCAGCAGAACCGGAGTCAACACTGAAGCTTTCTTT. This translates into CASRTGVNTEAFF.

The chain couples TRBV7-9 to TRBJ1-5; 10 bases agree with TRBD1. The CDR3 totals 17 residues. V dropped 5 bases and J dropped 1; count of bases not matched to a gene: 8. Germline loops: CDR1 SEHNR, CDR2 FQNEAQ (reference sequence). CDR3 sequence (DNA): TGTGCCAGCAGCACCGGGACAGGGGTAGTGAGCAATCAGCCCCAGCATTTT. Translation gives CASSTGTGVVSNQPQHF. The full variable domain, completed using reference TRBV7-9 and TRBJ1-5, is DTGVSQNPRHKITKRGQNVTFRCDPISEHNRLYWYRQTLGQGPEFLTYFQNEAQLEKSRLLSDRFSAERPKGSFSTLEIQRTEQGDSAMYLCASSTGTGVVSNQPQHFGDGTRLSIL.

This clone was counted only a few times. The genes are TRBV19 and TRBJ2-7, with D unresolved. CDR1 is LNHDA and CDR2 is SQIVND in the germline V gene (reference sequence). Deletions cut 1 base from V and 2 bases from J, with 3 bases between. The CDR3 sequence is 12 residues long. CDR3 sequence: CASSIGPYEQYF. Written as DNA, the CDR3 is TGTGCCAGTAGTATAGGGCCCTACGAGCAGTACTTC.

The rearrangement joins TRBV20-1 to TRBJ1-5; possible D gene TRBD1, 5 bases. Per germline, CDR1 DFQATT and CDR2 SNEGSKA (reference sequence). CDR3 length: 15 amino acids. The V end was cut by 3 bases, the J end by 0 bases, with 12 bases between. The CDR3 spells CSASKQEGSNQPQHF. CDR3 DNA: TGCAGTGCTAGTAAACAGGAAGGTAGCAATCAGCCCCAGCATTTT.

The J gene is TRBJ1-5, the V gene TRBV30, with 9 bases identical to TRBD1. CDR3 length: 14 residues. CDR1 is GTSNPN, CDR2 SVGIG, per germline (reference sequence). The V and J ends lost 1 base and 6 bases, in that order; junction bases with no gene match: 4. CDR3 loop: CAWSGGQGTQPQHF. The CDR3 DNA is TGTGCCTGGAGTGGGGGACAGGGCACTCAGCCCCAGCATTTT.

The V call is TRBV5-1, the J call TRBJ1-6, with 10 nucleotides matching TRBD1. The V segment lost 2 bases and the J segment 10 bases; nucleotides outside the gene matches: 6. Germline lookup yields CDR1 SGHRS and CDR2 YFSETQ. The CDR3 consists of 15 residues. CDR3 loop: CASSFRTGGESPLHF. The CDR3 bases are TGCGCCAGCAGCTTTCGGACAGGGGGTGAGTCACCCCTCCACTTT.

This clone was seen a handful of times. The rearrangement uses TRBV21-1 and TRBJ1-2. TRBV21-1 is classified as a pseudogene. The CDR3 consists of 11 residues. CDR3 protein: CASSTGEGYTF. As DNA, the CDR3 is TGTGCCAGCAGTACCGGGGAGGGCTACACCTTC.

The gene calls are TRBV6-4 and TRBJ2-1; 8 bases are shared with TRBD2. V shed 8 bases and J 7 bases; nucleotides not matched to a gene: 10. The V gene's germline CDR1 is MRHNA and CDR2 SNTAGT. CDR3 length: 14 amino acids. The CDR3 region has the DNA TGTGCCAGCGGACTGCCAGCGGGAGAGAATGAGCAGTTCTTC. The encoded protein is CASGLPAGENEQFF.

The rearrangement links TRBV4-2 to TRBJ1-2, with 7 positions matching TRBD1. The CDR3 consists of 16 residues. V was clipped by 2 bases and J by 8 bases; unmatched bases: 14. Germline assignment: CDR1 LGHNA and CDR2 YNFKEQ. CDR3 sequence: CASSQTRGQLDGGYTF. The DNA for the CDR3 is TGTGCCAGCAGCCAAACTCGGGGACAGCTCGACGGGGGCTACACCTTC.

The chain has TRBV5-4 and TRBJ1-5; 7 bases fit TRBD1. The CDR3 sequence is 14 residues long. Trimming cost V 2 bases and J 4 bases; bases outside gene matches: 3. Germline V lookup: CDR1 SGHNT, CDR2 YYREEE (reference sequence). Written as DNA, the CDR3 is TGTGCCAGCAGCTTACAGGGGCAGAATCAGCCCCAGCATTTT. It is translated as CASSLQGQNQPQHF.

V usage is TRBV28 and J usage is TRBJ1-5, with D maybe TRBD1 (5 bases). Trimming took off 5 bases at V and 6 bases at J, with 26 bases between the two ends. The CDR3 consists of 18 residues. Germline CDR1 reads MDHEN; CDR2 reads SYDVKM. The CDR3 spells CASSPNRGGSDVGQPQHF. CDR3 sequence (DNA): TGTGCCAGCAGTCCCAACCGGGGGGGGTCGGACGTCGGTCAGCCCCAGCATTTT.

This chain links TRBV2 with TRBJ1-5, with unresolved D. Trimming pared 5 bases from V and 10 bases from J, leaving 15 bases between. Germline CDR1 reads SNHLY; CDR2 reads FYNNEI. CDR3 length: 13 amino acids. CDR3 residues: CASSSGRDRPQHF. The CDR3 bases are TGTGCCAGCAGTTCGGGAAGGGATCGACCCCAGCATTTT.

The chain is built from TRBV7-8 and TRBJ2-1; 11 bases are a match to TRBD2. CDR1 is SGHVS, CDR2 FQNEAQ, per germline. Trimming took 5 bases from V and 4 from J; bases not matched to a gene: 7. The CDR3 is 16 residues long. DNA for the CDR3: TGTGCCAGCAGCCGAGGACTAGCGGGTTTATACAATGAGCAGTTCTTC. This encodes CASSRGLAGLYNEQFF. Full variable domain (missing parts from reference TRBV7-8 and TRBJ2-1): GAGVSQSPRYKVAKRGQDVALRCDPISGHVSLFWYQQALGQGPEFLTYFQNEAQLDKSGLPSDRFFAERPEGSVSTLKIQRTQQEDSAVYLCASSRGLAGLYNEQFFGPGTRLTVL.

This clone was counted between two and nine times. The gene calls are TRBV5-1 and TRBJ1-5; D is unclear. The CDR3 has 15 amino acids. Trimming removed 0 bases at V and 3 bases at J, with 10 bases between. CDR1 SGHRS and CDR2 YFSETQ come from the germline V gene. CDR3 bases: TGCGCCAGCAGCTTGGAGCCAGGAAACAATCAGCCCCAGCATTTT. Its translation: CASSLEPGNNQPQHF.

The gene calls are TRBV6-1 and TRBJ1-2; D unclear. In germline, CDR1 is MNHNS, CDR2 SASEGT. Trimming took 2 bases from V and 1 from J, leaving 11 bases between them. The CDR3 has 15 residues. The CDR3 sequence is CASSEFLADNYGYTF. CDR3 nucleotides: TGTGCCAGCAGTGAATTCCTGGCAGATAACTATGGCTACACCTTC.

The chain employs TRBV27 and TRBJ1-2, with D tentatively TRBD1 (6 bases). The germline V and J ends were trimmed by 2 bases and 4 bases, with 8 bases remaining between them. The CDR3 contains 13 residues. The germline gives CDR1 MNHEY, CDR2 SMNVEV (reference sequence). For the CDR3, the DNA is TGTGCCAGCAGTTTAACAGGGAGCTATGGCTACACCTTC. It is translated as CASSLTGSYGYTF.